This TCR beta chain was recorded in a study of Graves' ophthalmopathy and Graves' hyperthyroidism. Overall study: If no ophthalmopathy appeared within 18 months of follow-up, hyperthyroidism was termed stable. Study results and limitations: Discrimination between ophthalmopathy and stable hyperthyroidism by a 13-signature model showed about 85% sensitivity and over 70% specificity. The model reached 70.59% sensitivity and around 72% specificity for predicting ophthalmopathy progression.

V lost 1 base and J 2 bases, leaving 8 bases between the germline ends. Germline assignment: CDR1 MGHDK and CDR2 SYGVNS. The CDR3 loop spans 15 amino acids. Patients were diagnosed from clinical symptoms, serum thyroxine, TRAb, thyroid ultrasound and orbital computed tomography. This clonotype showed up many times. Its specificity is not known. For repertoire sequencing, the TCR beta CDR3 regions were amplified from RNA transcripts. The authors performed first-round RT-PCR with HTBI primers and then a second-round multiplex PCR. TCRdb re-called the multiplex PCR reads with MiXCR, one entry per CDR3 protein. The table includes more than 1,000,000 distinct CDR3 sequences, less than 45% detected once.

The rearrangement joins TRBV25-1 to TRBJ2-2, with D possibly called TRBD1 or TRBD2 (5 bases each). The TCR was taken from an adult man with Graves' hyperthyroidism. Sample: peripheral blood or thyroid tissue (not recorded which). The CDR3 region has the DNA TGTGCCAGCAGTGAATTTGGGGGAAACACCGGGGAGCTGTTTTTT. This sequence encodes CASSEFGGNTGELFF.